This T cell receptor (beta chain) was captured in a study of blood T cell repertoires in COVID-19. Background on the study: The study drew acute and convalescent COVID-19 samples from the United States, Italy and Spain. The cDNA or gDNA used as material had been derived from T cells, B-cell-depleted T cells, or PBMCs.

In the source study's methods: Using reference gene primer amplification, nucleated cell counts were estimated. Assay: immunoSEQ multiplex PCR; the TCRdb copy retains only in-frame clones and omits some. The V and J calls and clone size come from that table; D and trimming were worked out from the DNA. The sample yields 240,000 or so clones, roughly 85% seen once. There are 15 residues in the CDR3. The trim removed 6 bases at V and 4 bases at J, leaving 7 bases unmatched. The germline gives CDR1 MNHEY, CDR2 SVGAGI. This rearrangement joins TRBV6-5 to TRBJ1-4, with 8 bases lining up with TRBD1. The receptor was derived from a woman aged 18 to 35 with acute or convalescent COVID-19. Sample: peripheral blood. The CDR3 loop reads CASRPLGQGNEKLFF. CDR3 nucleotide sequence: TGTGCCAGCAGACCACTCGGACAGGGTAATGAAAAACTGTTTTTT.